This T cell receptor (beta chain) was captured in a study of shared T cell receptors in the human thymus. Trimming removed 4 bases at V and 2 bases at J, with 16 bases between. CDR3 length: 15 residues. From germline, CDR1 is SGHDT and CDR2 YYEEEE. Libraries were prepared by immunoSEQ multiplex PCR; TCRdb keeps only in-frame clonotypes and omits some of them. The sample consists of 500,000 to 550,000 clones, approximately 80% of them appearing once. This sample was shared with a second study, whose subject was human thymus T cells. This second study notes: Each of the donors was a healthy Finnish infant who was undergoing open corrective cardiac surgery for congenital heart defects. Resections from corrective heart surgery supplied the thymus tissue. Unrelated individuals had highly overlapping thymic repertoires, as reported in related research.

Source material: thymocytes. The V gene is TRBV5-6, the J gene TRBJ2-7; maybe TRBD1 (6 bases). This receptor was obtained from a boy in the first two years of life with a congenital heart defect. Written as DNA, the CDR3 is TGTGCCAGCAGCACTACAGGGAAGGTCGCCTACGAGCAGTACTTC. Translation: CASSTTGKVAYEQYF.